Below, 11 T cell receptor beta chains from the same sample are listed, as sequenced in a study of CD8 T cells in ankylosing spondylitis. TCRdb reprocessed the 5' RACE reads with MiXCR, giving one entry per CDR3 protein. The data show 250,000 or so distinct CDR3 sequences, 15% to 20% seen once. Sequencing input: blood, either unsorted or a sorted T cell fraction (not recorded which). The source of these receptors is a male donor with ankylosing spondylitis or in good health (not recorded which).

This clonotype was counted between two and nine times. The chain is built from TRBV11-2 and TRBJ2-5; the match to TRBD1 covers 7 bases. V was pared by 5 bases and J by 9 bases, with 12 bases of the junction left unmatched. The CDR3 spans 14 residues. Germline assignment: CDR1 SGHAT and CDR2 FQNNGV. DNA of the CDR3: TGTGCCAGCAGCATTGGACAGGCCACAGGGGCCCAGTACTTC. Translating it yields CASSIGQATGAQYF.

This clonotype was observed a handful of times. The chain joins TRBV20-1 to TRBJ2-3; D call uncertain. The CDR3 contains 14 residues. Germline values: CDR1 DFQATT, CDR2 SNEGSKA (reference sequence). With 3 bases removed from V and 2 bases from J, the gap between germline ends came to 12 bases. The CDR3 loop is CSARYWATTDTQYF. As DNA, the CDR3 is TGCAGTGCTAGGTACTGGGCGACCACAGATACGCAGTATTTT.

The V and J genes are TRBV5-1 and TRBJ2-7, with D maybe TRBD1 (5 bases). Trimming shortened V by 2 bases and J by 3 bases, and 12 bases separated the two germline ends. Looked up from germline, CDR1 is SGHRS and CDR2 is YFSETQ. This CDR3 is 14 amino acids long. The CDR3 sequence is CASSFSVGVYEQYF. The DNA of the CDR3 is TGCGCCAGCAGCTTCAGCGTAGGGGTCTACGAGCAGTACTTC.

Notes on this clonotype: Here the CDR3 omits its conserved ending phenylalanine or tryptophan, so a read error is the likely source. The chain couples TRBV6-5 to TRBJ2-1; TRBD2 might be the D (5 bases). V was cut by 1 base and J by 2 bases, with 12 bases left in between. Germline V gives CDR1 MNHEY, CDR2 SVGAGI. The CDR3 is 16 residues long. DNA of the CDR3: TGTGCCAGCAGTTACTTGGTGGGAGACACCTACAATGAGCAGTTCTCC. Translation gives CASSYLVGDTYNEQFS.

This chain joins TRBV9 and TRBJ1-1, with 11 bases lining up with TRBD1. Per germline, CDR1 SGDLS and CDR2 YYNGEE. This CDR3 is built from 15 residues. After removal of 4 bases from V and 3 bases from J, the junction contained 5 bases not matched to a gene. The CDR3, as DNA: TGTGCCAGCAGCCCGGACAGGGGGCCCTACACTGAAGCTTTCTTT. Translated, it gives CASSPDRGPYTEAFF.

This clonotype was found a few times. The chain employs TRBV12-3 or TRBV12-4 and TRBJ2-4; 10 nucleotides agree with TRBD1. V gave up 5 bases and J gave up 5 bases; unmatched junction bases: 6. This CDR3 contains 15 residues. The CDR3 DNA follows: TGTGCCAGCAGTCCCGGGACAGGGGTCGAAAACATTCAGTACTTC. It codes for CASSPGTGVENIQYF.

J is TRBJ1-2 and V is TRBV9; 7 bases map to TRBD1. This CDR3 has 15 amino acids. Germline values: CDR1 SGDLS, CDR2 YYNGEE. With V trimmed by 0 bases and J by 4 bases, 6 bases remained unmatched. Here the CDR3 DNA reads TGTGCCAGCAGCGTAGCGGCAGGGGGACTCTATGGCTACACCTTC. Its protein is CASSVAAGGLYGYTF.

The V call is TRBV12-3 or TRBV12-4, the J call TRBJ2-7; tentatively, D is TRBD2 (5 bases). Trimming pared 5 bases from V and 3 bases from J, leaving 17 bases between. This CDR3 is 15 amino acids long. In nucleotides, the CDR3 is TGTGCCAGCAGTCCCCAATGGGAGATGAGCTACGAGCAGTACTTC. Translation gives CASSPQWEMSYEQYF.

CDR3 residues: CASSYREDPYNEQFF. The CDR3 nucleotides are TGTGCCAGCAGTTACAGGGAGGACCCCTACAATGAGCAGTTCTTC. The V gene is TRBV6-5, the J gene TRBJ2-1; D may be TRBD2 (6 bases). The V gene's germline CDR1 is MNHEY and CDR2 SVGAGI. Trimming left V 2 bases short and J 2 bases short, with 10 bases between. There are 15 residues in the CDR3.

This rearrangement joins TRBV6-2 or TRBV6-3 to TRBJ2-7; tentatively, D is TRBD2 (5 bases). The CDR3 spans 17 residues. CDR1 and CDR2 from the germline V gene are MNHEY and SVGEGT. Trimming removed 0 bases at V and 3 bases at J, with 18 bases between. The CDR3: CASSYSTAGRDYYEQYF. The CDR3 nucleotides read TGTGCCAGCAGTTACTCGACGGCGGGCAGAGACTACTACGAGCAGTACTTC.

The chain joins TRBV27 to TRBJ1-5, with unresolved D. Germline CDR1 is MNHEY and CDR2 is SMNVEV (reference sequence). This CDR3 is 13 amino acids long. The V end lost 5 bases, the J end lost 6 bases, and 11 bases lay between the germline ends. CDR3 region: CASSPDFFQPQHF. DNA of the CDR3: TGTGCCAGCAGTCCCGATTTCTTTCAGCCCCAGCATTTT.